These 29 T cell receptor beta chains were all obtained from the same sample, sequenced in a study of identical twins (TCRdb year 2016). Libraries were constructed by 5' RACE. Sequencing was carried out with an Illumina HiSeq 2000. TCRdb cleaned the public reads at Q25 with fastp, built clones with MiXCR and kept in-frame beta chains. Under each unique CDR3 protein, matching rows form one entry showing the most common genes and DNA. The sample table contains 450,000 or so distinct CDR3 sequences; only one count was recorded for approximately 15% of them. The ten largest account for around 0.48% of the sample. This same sample was also part of a study on yellow fever vaccine responses in identical twins.

The material sequenced was CD4+ T cells sorted from blood. Receptor source: a woman aged 18-29 years in good health.

This sequence joins TRBV14 and TRBJ1-1; D not resolved. Germline loops: CDR1 SGHDN, CDR2 FVKESK. V was clipped by 5 bases and J by 3 bases, with 16 bases between them. The CDR3 consists of 15 residues. The CDR3 region has the DNA TGTGCCAGCAGCTCACAACAGAAAAAGGACACTGAAGCTTTCTTT. Its protein product is CASSSQQKKDTEAFF.

The genes are TRBV6-1 and TRBJ2-1; 7 bases fit TRBD2. The V segment lost 6 bases and the J segment 1 base; nucleotides outside the gene matches: 6. Germline assignment: CDR1 MNHNS and CDR2 SASEGT. This CDR3 spans 15 amino acids. The DNA of the CDR3 is TGTGCCAGCAGAAGAACGGGGGGATCCTACAATGAGCAGTTCTTC. This gives the protein CASRRTGGSYNEQFF.

The table lists this clonotype with a count of one. The V gene is TRBV2, the J gene TRBJ2-4, with D hard to call. Germline CDR1 SNHLY, CDR2 FYNNEI. CDR3 length: 14 amino acids. Deletions cut 3 bases from V and 6 bases from J, with 12 bases between. The CDR3 spells CASSEAGPINIQYF. The CDR3 region has the DNA TGTGCCAGCAGTGAGGCCGGGCCTATAAACATTCAGTACTTC.

The gene calls are TRBV29-1 and TRBJ2-1; no reliable D call. Per germline, CDR1 SQVTM and CDR2 ANQGSEA. V was cut by 2 bases and J by 8 bases, with 7 bases left in between. The CDR3 spans 11 residues. The CDR3 region is CSVERYDEQFF. DNA for the CDR3: TGCAGCGTTGAAAGGTACGATGAGCAGTTCTTC.

This CDR3 is CASGRTSGATGELFF. The CDR3 nucleotides read TGTGCCAGCGGGAGGACTAGCGGGGCCACCGGGGAGCTGTTTTTT. The gene calls are TRBV6-1 and TRBJ2-2; TRBD2 aligns across 12 bases. The germline V gene has CDR1 MNHNS and CDR2 SASEGT. With 8 bases clipped from V and 4 bases from J, the junction kept 5 bases outside the gene matches. The CDR3 has 15 residues.

This clonotype was detected a few times. This rearrangement joins TRBV19 to TRBJ2-4; possible D gene TRBD1, 5 bases. Germline V gene lookup returns CDR1 LNHDA and CDR2 SQIVND (reference sequence). The V end was cut by 5 bases, the J end by 0 bases, with 11 bases between. The CDR3 has 15 residues. The CDR3 region is CASSSRQLAKNIQYF. CDR3 in DNA: TGTGCCAGTAGTTCTCGACAGCTAGCCAAAAACATTCAGTACTTC.

The chain joins TRBV6-1 to TRBJ2-7; 8 bases map to TRBD2. The CDR3 loop spans 17 amino acids. J was trimmed by 1 base and V by 7 bases; bases with no gene match: 15. CDR1 and CDR2 (germline): MNHNS, SASEGT. The CDR3 DNA reads TGTGCCAGCACCTTAAAGGGAAGCGGGGGTTTGTCCTACGAGCAGTACTTC. Amino acid sequence: CASTLKGSGGLSYEQYF.

This clonotype was found a few times. This rearrangement joins TRBV5-1 to TRBJ1-4; 8 bases line up with TRBD1. The V gene end was trimmed by 3 bases and the J gene end by 8 bases; junction bases not matched to a gene: 6. The CDR3 has 14 amino acids. Germline V gene data show CDR1 as SGHRS and CDR2 as YFSETQ. The CDR3 DNA is TGCGCCAGCAGCTGGACAGGGACGGGGGAAAAACTGTTTTTT. Its translation is CASSWTGTGEKLFF.

The chain is built from TRBV7-3 and TRBJ2-2; D is uncertain. The CDR3 runs to 16 residues. From germline, CDR1 is SGHTA and CDR2 FQGTGA. V dropped 3 bases and J dropped 0 bases, with 11 bases sitting between them. The CDR3 region is CASSFGLQANTGELFF. In nucleotides, the CDR3 is TGTGCCAGCAGCTTCGGTTTGCAAGCGAACACCGGGGAGCTGTTTTTT.

The chain uses TRBV12-3 or TRBV12-4 and TRBJ1-5; D not certain. This CDR3 spans 14 amino acids. The ends were cut back, 5 bases at V and 2 bases at J, with 10 bases in the middle. In DNA form, the CDR3 reads TGTGCCAGCAGTCCCCTCCGTGGCAATCAGCCCCAGCATTTT. Its protein product is CASSPLRGNQPQHF.

This clonotype has more than one count but fewer than ten. The chain joins TRBV19 to TRBJ2-7, with TRBD1 identical over 8 bases. This CDR3 has 11 amino acids. Germline-derived CDR1 and CDR2 are LNHDA and SQIVND (reference sequence). CDR3 residues: CAAGTGYEQYF. DNA for the CDR3: TGTGCTGCCGGGACAGGCTACGAGCAGTACTTC. Filled out from reference TRBV19 and TRBJ2-7, the complete variable domain reads DGGITQSPKYLFRKEGQNVTLSCEQNLNHDAMYWYRQDPGQGLRLIYYSQIVNDFQKGDIAEGYSVSREKKESFPLTVTSAQKNPTAFYLCAAGTGYEQYFGPGTRLTVT.

The genes are TRBV5-1 and TRBJ2-6, with TRBD1 matching 8 bases. The CDR3 runs to 16 residues. Trimming took 0 bases from V and 4 from J; bases not matched to a gene: 3. Germline loops: CDR1 SGHRS, CDR2 YFSETQ. The CDR3: CASSLGDRQGANVLTF. The CDR3 nucleotides read TGCGCCAGCAGCTTGGGGGACAGGCAAGGGGCCAACGTCCTGACTTTC.

Ten or more counts support this clonotype. This CDR3 reads CASSLMGYNEQFF. CDR3 nucleotide sequence: TGTGCCAGCAGCTTAATGGGATACAATGAGCAGTTCTTC. The chain employs TRBV12-3 or TRBV12-4 and TRBJ2-1; D not resolved. The CDR3 has 13 amino acids. V shed 6 bases and J shed 4 bases, with 10 bases lying between them.

This clonotype has more than one count but fewer than ten. The gene calls are TRBV7-9 and TRBJ1-5; D gene ambiguous. With 3 bases removed from V and 7 bases from J, the gap between germline ends came to 10 bases. CDR1 and CDR2 (germline): SEHNR, FQNEAQ (reference sequence). The CDR3 spans 13 residues. CDR3: CASSLGSYQPQHF. The CDR3 bases are TGTGCCAGCAGCTTGGGCAGCTACCAGCCCCAGCATTTT. The complete variable domain, with remaining parts taken from reference TRBV7-9 and TRBJ1-5, reads DTGVSQNPRHKITKRGQNVTFRCDPISEHNRLYWYRQTLGQGPEFLTYFQNEAQLEKSRLLSDRFSAERPKGSFSTLEIQRTEQGDSAMYLCASSLGSYQPQHFGDGTRLSIL.

This clonotype was found many times. The CDR3 DNA is TGTGCCAGCAGCTTAGCCGACGGAACGAACACCGGGGAGCTGTTTTTT. This encodes CASSLADGTNTGELFF. The rearrangement joins TRBV7-8 to TRBJ2-2, with D unclear. This CDR3 is 16 amino acids long. V was cut by 0 bases and J by 0 bases, with 8 bases left in between. Germline CDR1 reads SGHVS; CDR2 reads FQNEAQ.

The gene calls are TRBV5-1 and TRBJ2-7; tentative D call: TRBD2 (7 bases). Trimming stripped 5 bases from V and 7 bases from J, with 16 bases between. CDR3 length: 13 amino acids. Germline V gives CDR1 SGHRS, CDR2 YFSETQ. CDR3 bases: TGCGCCAGCAGTCCGGGAGGCCAGGGGGAGCAGTACTTC. Amino acids: CASSPGGQGEQYF.

The chain is built from TRBV28 and TRBJ2-7, with D perhaps matching TRBD1 (6 bases). Between the trimmed V and J ends, which lost 4 bases and 3 bases, there was a span of 25 bases. The CDR3 consists of 18 residues. In germline, CDR1 is MDHEN, CDR2 SYDVKM. The CDR3 region has the DNA TGTGCCAGCAGTTATCTATTGGGACACATATCCCCACGCTACGAGCAGTACTTC. As protein: CASSYLLGHISPRYEQYF.

The CDR3 loop is CSVVGFSETQYF. Written as DNA, the CDR3 is TGCAGCGTTGTAGGGTTTTCAGAGACCCAGTACTTC. The V and J genes are TRBV29-1 and TRBJ2-5; D is unresolved. Germline V gene sequence: CDR1 SQVTM, CDR2 ANQGSEA. The CDR3 spans 12 residues. Trimming removed 4 bases at V and 4 bases at J, with 10 bases between. Using reference TRBV29-1 and TRBJ2-5 for the parts outside the CDR3, the full variable domain is SAVISQKPSRDICQRGTSLTIQCQVDSQVTMMFWYRQQPGQSLTLIATANQGSEATYESGFVIDKFPISRPNLTFSTLTVSNMSPEDSSIYLCSVVGFSETQYFGPGTRLLVL.

The chain has TRBV27 and TRBJ1-1; 9 positions agree with TRBD1. With V trimmed by 6 bases and J by 4 bases, 6 bases remained unmatched. Germline CDR1 MNHEY, CDR2 SMNVEV (reference sequence). The length of the CDR3 is 14 residues. CDR3 nucleotides: TGTGCCAGCAGCACGGAGACAGGGGGCACTGAAGCTTTCTTT. Encoded protein: CASSTETGGTEAFF.

This clonotype turned up a few times. The J gene is TRBJ2-5, the V gene TRBV7-9, with TRBD2 matching over 14 bases. J was trimmed by 4 bases and V by 3 bases; bases with no gene match: 4. Germline-derived CDR1 and CDR2 are SEHNR and FQNEAQ (reference sequence). The CDR3 contains 16 residues. The CDR3 sequence: CASSFTGLAGGETQYF. CDR3 sequence (DNA): TGTGCCAGCAGCTTCACAGGACTAGCGGGAGGAGAGACCCAGTACTTC.

V usage is TRBV28 and J usage is TRBJ2-3; D may match TRBD1 or TRBD2 (5 bases each). Germline loops: CDR1 MDHEN, CDR2 SYDVKM. The CDR3 loop spans 15 amino acids. With 5 bases removed from V and 0 bases from J, the gap between germline ends came to 12 bases. In DNA, the CDR3 is TGTGCCAGCAGTCCCGGGACCTACAGCACAGATACGCAGTATTTT. It specifies CASSPGTYSTDTQYF.

The chain couples TRBV4-2 to TRBJ2-5, with 7 bases lining up with TRBD2. The CDR3 loop spans 17 amino acids. Trimming at V came to 0 bases and at J to 4 bases, leaving 11 bases not matched to a gene. Per germline, CDR1 LGHNA and CDR2 YNFKEQ. The CDR3 DNA sequence: TGTGCCAGCAGCCAAGAAGGCTTCAGCGGGATAGGAGAGACCCAGTACTTC. This encodes CASSQEGFSGIGETQYF.

Many counts were recorded for this clonotype. The chain couples TRBV12-3 or TRBV12-4 to TRBJ2-3; the match to TRBD2 covers 7 bases. The V segment lost 3 bases and the J segment 6 bases; nucleotides outside the gene matches: 9. The CDR3 spans 15 residues. The CDR3 nucleotides are TGTGCCAGCAGTTTGGGGAGGGATCTCCGCGATACGCAGTATTTT. Encoded protein: CASSLGRDLRDTQYF.

A few counts support this clonotype. The J gene is TRBJ2-6, the V gene TRBV15; no definite D call. Trimming removed 0 bases from V and 2 bases from J, with 5 bases in between. CDR3 length: 15 amino acids. The germline V gene encodes CDR1 LNHNV and CDR2 YYDKDF (reference sequence). This CDR3 is CATSRDQAGANVLTF. DNA of the CDR3: TGTGCCACCAGCAGAGATCAGGCTGGGGCCAACGTCCTGACTTTC.

The V gene is TRBV6-5, the J gene TRBJ2-5; perhaps D is TRBD1 or TRBD2 (6 bases each). Germline loops: CDR1 MNHEY, CDR2 SVGAGI. V was clipped by 4 bases and J by 5 bases, with 11 bases between them. This CDR3 comprises 13 residues. The CDR3 DNA is TGTGCCAGCAGTTCGGGGGCGCGGGAGACCCAGTACTTC. Amino acid sequence: CASSSGARETQYF.

This clonotype was picked up a small number of times. The V gene is TRBV6-1, the J gene TRBJ1-1; D gene ambiguous. V lost 3 bases and J lost 10, with 18 bases in between. The germline gives CDR1 MNHNS, CDR2 SASEGT. The CDR3 is 14 residues long. CDR3 sequence: CASSDKGTWVRAFF. CDR3 nucleotide sequence: TGTGCCAGCAGTGATAAAGGAACTTGGGTGCGAGCTTTCTTT.

This clonotype was seen more than once but under ten times. The chain uses TRBV12-3 or TRBV12-4 and TRBJ1-6; D uncertain. The ends were cut back, 4 bases at V and 14 bases at J, with 12 bases in the middle. The CDR3 consists of 12 residues. The CDR3, as DNA: TGTGCCAGCAGTTCTGGCGTCGGGACCCTCCACTTT. This sequence encodes CASSSGVGTLHF.

V gene TRBV7-2 combines with J gene TRBJ2-4; tentatively, D is TRBD1 or TRBD2 (5 bases each). Trimming cost V 1 base and J 1 base, with 11 bases left between them. Germline loops: CDR1 SGHTA, CDR2 FQGNSA. The CDR3 runs 16 residues. CDR3 amino acids: CASSLGEGIAKNIQYF. In DNA form, the CDR3 reads TGTGCCAGCAGCTTAGGAGAGGGGATTGCCAAAAACATTCAGTACTTC.

This clonotype was detected only a few times. Written as DNA, the CDR3 is TGTGCCAGCAGCTTAGGTCAGCAACTGGGTGTCGCCTACACCTTC. It yields the protein CASSLGQQLGVAYTF. The rearrangement joins TRBV7-8 to TRBJ1-2; D is uncertain. This CDR3 has 15 amino acids. The germline CDR1 and CDR2 sequences are SGHVS and FQNEAQ. V lost 1 base to trimming and J lost 10 bases, with 19 bases between them.